The sequence of this TCR beta chain was determined in a study of blood T cells in healthy people across ages. In the case of this clonotype: Its cognate antigen is unknown.

Study results and limitations: Unsorted PBMCs blocked a conclusive comparison of naive and antigen-experienced cells.

Primers used in a second PCR of roughly 7 to 11 cycles were a sample-barcoded 5' primer and a J-beta primer mix. One entry per CDR3 protein results from TCRdb running MiXCR on the 5' RACE reads. The sample gives fewer than 2,000,000 distinct CDR3 sequences, about two fifths of which show up once; under 30% is in the top ten. CDR3 length: 16 amino acids. The germline gives CDR1 SGHTA, CDR2 FQGNSA. V was shortened by 3 bases and J by 6 bases, with 19 bases between the two germline ends. The sequenced sample consisted of blood. This rearrangement joins TRBV7-2 to TRBJ2-3; D possibly matches TRBD1 or TRBD2 (5 bases each). This receptor was identified in a human donor in good health. CDR3 protein: CASSFRRDGIVDTQYF. The DNA of the CDR3 is TGTGCCAGCAGCTTCCGCCGGGACGGGATAGTGGATACGCAGTATTTT.